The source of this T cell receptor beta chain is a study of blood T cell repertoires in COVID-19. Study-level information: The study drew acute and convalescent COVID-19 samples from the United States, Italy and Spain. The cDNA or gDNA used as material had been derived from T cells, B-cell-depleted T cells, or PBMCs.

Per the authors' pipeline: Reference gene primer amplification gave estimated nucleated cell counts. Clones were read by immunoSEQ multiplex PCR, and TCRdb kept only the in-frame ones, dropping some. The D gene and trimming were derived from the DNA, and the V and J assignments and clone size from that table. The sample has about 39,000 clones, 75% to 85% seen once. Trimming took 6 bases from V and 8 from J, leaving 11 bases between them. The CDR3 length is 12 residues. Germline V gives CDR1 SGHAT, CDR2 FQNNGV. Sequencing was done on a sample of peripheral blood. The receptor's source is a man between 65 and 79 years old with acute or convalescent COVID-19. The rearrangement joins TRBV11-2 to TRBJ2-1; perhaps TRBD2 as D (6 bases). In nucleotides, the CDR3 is TGTGCCAGCAGACGTAGCGGCGATGAGCAGTTCTTC. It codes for CASRRSGDEQFF.